This entry describes one TCR beta chain. The antigen remains unidentified. These data are taken from a study of beta chain features in type 1 diabetes. At the level of the study: Examined across all samples were roughly 110,000,000 sorted cells.

cDNA synthesis used the whole RNA isolate, giving expressed TCRB sequences. The repertoire was sequenced with immunoSEQ multiplex PCR; TCRdb's copy has only in-frame clones and lacks some. The sample lists approximately 170,000 clones; about 7.8% were seen once. Study-level findings and limits: Still unanswered here is whether HLA type influences TCRB rearrangement. Fewer junction insertions and more nucleotide deletions appeared in type 1 diabetes patients. When Type 1 diabetes patients were examined, their TCRB CDR3s proved moderately but significantly shorter in all four CD4+ subsets.

This sequence was found in a woman aged 40 to 55 with type 1 diabetes. The sequenced sample consisted of central memory CD4+ T cells from blood.

CDR3 protein: CASSLNLRDTQYF. CDR3 sequence (DNA): TGTGCCAGCAGCTTAAATCTGCGGGATACGCAGTATTTT. The chain carries TRBV7-3 and TRBJ2-3; D unclear. This CDR3 has 13 amino acids. V lost 1 base and J lost 6, with 8 bases in between. Germline V gene lookup returns CDR1 SGHTA and CDR2 FQGTGA.